Following are 4 T cell receptor beta chains from one sample sequenced in a study of T cell responses to AZD1222 COVID-19 vaccine. Data came from immunoSEQ multiplex PCR; TCRdb stores just in-frame clones and leaves some out. The sample consists of over 150,000 clones, roughly 90% of them appearing once. Material: peripheral blood, obtained 28 days after the second AZD1222 dose. The source is an adult who received the AZD1222 COVID-19 vaccine.

For the CDR3, the DNA is TGTGCCAGCAGCCTCGGCGGACGTGATGGCTACACCTTC. Protein: CASSLGGRDGYTF. This chain connects TRBV3-1 (or the pseudogene TRBV3-2) to TRBJ1-2; D is undetermined. The length of the CDR3 is 13 residues. The germline V gene encodes CDR1 LGHDT and CDR2 YNNKEL (reference sequence). With 4 bases removed from V and 6 bases from J, the gap between germline ends came to 12 bases.

The chain carries TRBV6-6 and TRBJ1-2, with D unclear. The CDR3 spans 12 residues. V gave up 6 bases and J gave up 4 bases, with 9 bases separating them. The germline CDR1 and CDR2 sequences are MNHNY and SVGAGI (reference sequence). CDR3 nucleotides: TGTGCCAGCAGAATTGTGGGCTATGGCTACACCTTC. It specifies CASRIVGYGYTF.

The chain uses TRBV19 and TRBJ2-1, with no clear D. The CDR3 spans 15 residues. Germline V gives CDR1 LNHDA, CDR2 SQIVND (reference sequence). The ends were cut back, 5 bases at V and 9 bases at J, with 20 bases in the middle. The CDR3 protein is CASSWSGGPRGEQFF. The DNA for the CDR3 is TGTGCCAGTAGTTGGTCGGGTGGTCCCAGAGGTGAGCAGTTCTTC. The full variable domain, rest sourced from reference TRBV19 and TRBJ2-1, is DGGITQSPKYLFRKEGQNVTLSCEQNLNHDAMYWYRQDPGQGLRLIYYSQIVNDFQKGDIAEGYSVSREKKESFPLTVTSAQKNPTAFYLCASSWSGGPRGEQFFGPGTRLTVL.

A note on this clone: This CDR3 is also generated by other DNA sequences in the sample. The chain couples TRBV20-1 to TRBJ2-3; D not resolved. Germline CDR1 reads DFQATT; CDR2 reads SNEGSKA (reference sequence). The V end was cut by 6 bases, the J end by 3 bases, with 7 bases between. This CDR3 region has 11 residues. The CDR3 region is CSAGRTDTQYF. DNA for the CDR3: TGCAGTGCCGGCAGGACAGATACGCAGTATTTT.